What follows are 12 T cell receptor beta chains derived from one specimen sequenced in a study of cytomegalovirus exposure and HLA in healthy donors. PCR used 60 Vbeta primers and 13 Jbeta primers. Sequenced by immunoSEQ multiplex PCR; TCRdb stores in-frame clones only, minus some. The repertoire consists of about 150,000 clones, with approximately 81% occurring once and the leading ten covering 1.5% to 2.5%. The sample comprised PBMCs. Receptors originate from a young man in good health and CMV-seronegative.

The CDR3 reads CASSRGTDNYGYTF. The CDR3 DNA reads TGTGCCAGCTCCAGGGGGACTGATAACTATGGCTACACCTTC. The V gene is TRBV18, the J gene TRBJ1-2, with 7 bases matching TRBD1. V shed 6 bases and J 1 base; nucleotides not matched to a gene: 5. There are 14 residues in the CDR3. Germline CDR1 KGHSH, CDR2 LQKENI.

The chain combines TRBV28 with TRBJ1-1; TRBD1 agrees at 7 bases. The germline V gene has CDR1 MDHEN and CDR2 SYDVKM. This CDR3 spans 13 amino acids. With 6 bases clipped from V and 6 bases from J, the junction kept 7 bases outside the gene matches. The CDR3 sequence is CASSQTGRPEAFF. The CDR3 coding sequence is TGTGCCAGCAGCCAGACAGGGAGGCCTGAAGCTTTCTTT.

V usage is TRBV5-1 and J usage is TRBJ2-7, with TRBD1 as a possible D gene (6 bases). Trimming took 2 bases from V and 1 from J, leaving 13 bases between them. The CDR3 loop spans 15 amino acids. Germline V gene sequence: CDR1 SGHRS, CDR2 YFSETQ. The CDR3 spells CASSFGTGFSYEQYF. DNA for the CDR3: TGCGCCAGCAGCTTCGGAACAGGGTTTTCCTACGAGCAGTACTTC.

The V call is TRBV28, the J call TRBJ2-7, with D perhaps TRBD1 (5 bases). In germline, CDR1 is MDHEN, CDR2 SYDVKM. This CDR3 is built from 16 residues. V shed 7 bases and J shed 5 bases, with 24 bases lying between them. CDR3 protein: CASNPPTVAISHEQYF. The CDR3, as DNA: TGTGCCAGCAACCCTCCGACAGTCGCGATTTCCCACGAGCAGTACTTC. Full variable domain (rest looked up from reference TRBV28 and TRBJ2-7): DVKVTQSSRYLVKRTGEKVFLECVQDMDHENMFWYRQDPGLGLRLIYFSYDVKMKEKGDIPEGYSVSREKKERFSLILESASTNQTSMYLCASNPPTVAISHEQYFGPGTRLTVT.

This rearrangement joins TRBV5-4 to TRBJ1-2, with 10 bases that match TRBD1. The ends lost 4 bases at V and 8 bases at J; junction bases unmatched: 14. CDR3 length equals 16 residues. CDR1 and CDR2 from the germline V gene are SGHNT and YYREEE (reference sequence). CDR3 protein: CASSPRGGQGLNGYTF. DNA of the CDR3: TGTGCCAGCAGCCCCCGTGGGGGACAGGGGTTGAACGGCTACACCTTC.

The V call is TRBV28, the J call TRBJ2-7; TRBD1 matches 9 bases. The germline CDR1 and CDR2 sequences are MDHEN and SYDVKM. The CDR3 loop spans 14 amino acids. V gave up 7 bases and J gave up 6 bases; unmatched junction bases: 10. The CDR3 loop reads CASIARDRVFEQYF. In nucleotides, the CDR3 is TGTGCCAGCATCGCCCGGGACAGGGTCTTCGAGCAGTACTTC.

Comment on this clone: At one of its ends the junction is not consistent with the germline gene, which may arise from a read error. The V gene is TRBV5-1, the J gene TRBJ1-1; 8 nucleotides align to TRBD1. The germline CDR1 and CDR2 sequences are SGHRS and YFSETQ. The CDR3 extends over 14 amino acids. Here the CDR3 reads CASSVTGVNTEAFF. CDR3 bases: TGCGCCAGCAGCGTGACAGGGGTGAATACTGAAGCTTTCTTT.

For the CDR3, the DNA is TGTGCCAGCAGCGACGGAGGTACTAGCGGGGCAAATGAGCAGTTCTTC. Translated, it gives CASSDGGTSGANEQFF. V usage is TRBV9 and J usage is TRBJ2-1; 10 bases map to TRBD2. V was pared by 3 bases and J by 7 bases, with 10 bases of the junction left unmatched. The CDR3 extends over 16 amino acids. The V gene's germline CDR1 is SGDLS and CDR2 YYNGEE.

The rearrangement joins TRBV2 to TRBJ2-1, with TRBD2 matching 12 bases. The germline CDR1 and CDR2 sequences are SNHLY and FYNNEI. The CDR3 runs to 16 residues. The ends lost 6 bases at V and 7 bases at J; junction bases unmatched: 10. The CDR3 is CASSRRTSGVNNEQFF. The CDR3 DNA follows: TGTGCCAGCAGCCGACGGACTAGCGGGGTAAATAATGAGCAGTTCTTC.

Only one count was recorded for this clone. V usage is TRBV18 and J usage is TRBJ2-1, with D tentatively TRBD2 (5 bases). CDR1 is KGHSH and CDR2 is LQKENI in the germline V gene. V dropped 1 base and J dropped 8 bases, with 12 bases sitting between them. The CDR3 sequence is 14 residues long. The CDR3 bases are TGTGCCAGCTCACCACAGCCGGTGCGGGATGAGCAGTTCTTC. Translated: CASSPQPVRDEQFF.

CDR3 residues: CSAVNGKEAFF. The CDR3 region has the DNA TGCAGTGCTGTTAACGGGAAGGAAGCTTTCTTT. The chain carries TRBV20-1 and TRBJ1-1; D not certain. The CDR3 runs 11 residues. The V gene's germline CDR1 is DFQATT and CDR2 SNEGSKA (reference sequence). The V and J ends lost 5 bases and 8 bases respectively, with 12 bases between them.

This clone was counted a single time. The J gene is TRBJ2-1, the V gene TRBV5-5, with D possibly TRBD2 on 5 matching bases. From germline, CDR1 is SGHKS and CDR2 YYEKEE (reference sequence). V lost 2 bases, J lost 4 bases, and 16 bases lay in between. This CDR3 spans 16 amino acids. CDR3 in amino acids: CASSFPTPGKYNEQFF. CDR3 nucleotide sequence: TGTGCCAGCAGCTTTCCCACGCCGGGAAAGTACAATGAGCAGTTCTTC.